The 21 T cell receptor beta chains below come from one sample, sequenced in a study of shared clonotypes between healthy human individuals. Selected positively for CCR7 and CD45RO-negative, naive CD8 cells excluded terminally differentiated effector memory CD45RA+ cells. TCRdb's copy holds only in-frame clones and misses some; the assay was immunoSEQ multiplex PCR. The data show approximately 2,200,000 clones, with roughly 91% seen just once and more than 1.5% held by the top ten. The sample was naive CD8+ T cells from PBMCs. Receptor source: a young man in good health. Some clones in this sample may be carry-over from other donors' samples.

The gene calls are TRBV27 and TRBJ2-6, with D perhaps TRBD1 or TRBD2 (5 bases each). CDR1 is MNHEY and CDR2 is SMNVEV in the germline V gene (reference sequence). CDR3 length: 18 amino acids. The germline V and J ends were trimmed by 5 bases and 0 bases, with 17 bases remaining between them. The CDR3 DNA follows: TGTGCCAGCAGTGATTGGGACGGCGGAATCTCTGGGGCCAACGTCCTGACTTTC. It yields the protein CASSDWDGGISGANVLTF.

The chain links TRBV19 to TRBJ2-3; perhaps TRBD1 as D (6 bases). CDR1 LNHDA and CDR2 SQIVND come from the germline V gene (reference sequence). The CDR3 length is 16 residues. V was pared by 5 bases and J by 2 bases, with 17 bases between. The CDR3 spells CASSPRAGAATDTQYF. CDR3 coding DNA: TGTGCCAGTAGTCCTCGGGCAGGGGCCGCCACAGATACGCAGTATTTT.

This chain connects TRBV6-6 to TRBJ2-2, with a weak D call TRBD1 (5 bases). Germline loops: CDR1 MNHNY, CDR2 SVGAGI (reference sequence). The CDR3 totals 16 residues. V was cut by 1 base and J by 1 base, with 10 bases left in between. In nucleotides, the CDR3 is TGTGCCAGCAGTTACTGGGGCGGAGAGAACACCGGGGAGCTGTTTTTT. Protein product: CASSYWGGENTGELFF.

The rearrangement uses TRBV9 and TRBJ1-2; D is uncertain. The CDR3 is 16 amino acids. CDR1 and CDR2 from the germline V gene are SGDLS and YYNGEE. V lost 2 bases and J 5 bases, leaving 19 bases between the germline ends. The CDR3 here is CASSVGQGRGYYGYTF. CDR3 in DNA: TGTGCCAGCAGCGTTGGGCAAGGGCGGGGATATTATGGCTACACCTTC.

V is TRBV6-1 and J is TRBJ2-7, with TRBD2 as a possible D gene (6 bases). There are 15 residues in the CDR3. V shed 1 base and J shed 2 bases, with 12 bases lying between them. Looked up from germline, CDR1 is MNHNS and CDR2 is SASEGT. The CDR3 spells CASSEVEEGAYEQYF. The CDR3 DNA reads as TGTGCCAGCAGTGAAGTAGAGGAGGGAGCCTACGAGCAGTACTTC.

DNA for the CDR3: TGTGCCAGCAGTGCCTGGACAGGGGGCAACGAGCAGTACTTC. Translating gives CASSAWTGGNEQYF. The chain links TRBV6-5 to TRBJ2-7; TRBD1 aligns across 11 bases. The CDR3 is made up of 14 amino acids. Germline-derived CDR1 and CDR2 are MNHEY and SVGAGI. Trimming removed 5 bases from V and 5 bases from J; junction bases left unmatched: 5.

As concerns this clone: Other DNA sequences in the sample encode the same CDR3. The chain uses TRBV5-6 and TRBJ1-1; D ambiguous. CDR3 length equals 13 residues. In germline, CDR1 is SGHDT, CDR2 YYEEEE. The V gene lost 2 bases and the J gene lost 2 bases, with 7 bases spanning the gap. DNA of the CDR3: TGTGCCAGCAGCTTCGCGGGTAACACTGAAGCTTTCTTT. This gives the protein CASSFAGNTEAFF.

To note about this clone: Other DNA sequences from this sample encode an identical CDR3 as well. The gene calls are TRBV7-6 and TRBJ1-5; D ambiguous. The CDR3 covers 13 residues. Trimming pared 0 bases from V and 4 bases from J, leaving 4 bases between. The germline V gene has CDR1 SGHVS and CDR2 FNYEAQ. The CDR3, as DNA: TGTGCCAGCAGCTTAGCGGTTAATCAGCCCCAGCATTTT. Its protein product is CASSLAVNQPQHF.

The chain couples TRBV4-2 to TRBJ2-7; 8 bases match TRBD1. V shed 1 base, J shed 5 bases, and the junction held 7 bases outside the gene matches. Germline loops: CDR1 LGHNA, CDR2 YNFKEQ. The CDR3 spans 15 residues. DNA of the CDR3: TGTGCCAGCAGCCAAGTAACAGGGGGATCGGACGAGCAGTACTTC. It yields the protein CASSQVTGGSDEQYF.

The chain links TRBV29-1 to TRBJ2-1; D is perhaps TRBD2 (6 bases). Germline values: CDR1 SQVTM, CDR2 ANQGSEA. V dropped 3 bases and J dropped 4 bases, with 16 bases sitting between them. The CDR3 has 15 residues. DNA of the CDR3: TGCAGCGTTGACCCTAGGGAACGGGAGTACAATGAGCAGTTCTTC. This gives the protein CSVDPREREYNEQFF.

V and J are TRBV4-1 and TRBJ2-7; 9 bases match TRBD2. The V gene end was trimmed by 3 bases and the J gene end by 5 bases; junction bases not matched to a gene: 5. The CDR3 runs 14 residues. Germline CDR1 and CDR2: MGHRA and YSYEKL. CDR3 nucleotides: TGCGCCAGCAGCCACACCGGGACTAGCCACGAGCAGTACTTC. It encodes CASSHTGTSHEQYF.

This clone was seen only once. The chain employs TRBV9 and TRBJ1-2; TRBD1 is a possible D gene (5 bases). This CDR3 is 14 amino acids long. Trimming shortened V by 3 bases and J by 7 bases, and 16 bases separated the two germline ends. Germline V gene sequence: CDR1 SGDLS, CDR2 YYNGEE. CDR3 in amino acids: CASSATPQGFGYTF. CDR3 in DNA: TGTGCCAGCAGCGCGACGCCCCAGGGATTTGGCTACACCTTC.

This chain connects TRBV11-2 to TRBJ2-7, with D unresolved. The CDR3 length is 14 residues. V dropped 0 bases and J dropped 3 bases, with 9 bases sitting between them. CDR1 SGHAT and CDR2 FQNNGV come from the germline V gene. The CDR3 spells CASSLEGNRYEQYF. In DNA form, the CDR3 reads TGTGCCAGCAGCTTAGAGGGTAACCGCTACGAGCAGTACTTC.

The chain joins TRBV27 to TRBJ2-4; D is unresolved. This CDR3 spans 14 amino acids. Germline CDR1 MNHEY, CDR2 SMNVEV (reference sequence). V was trimmed by 1 base and J by 0 bases, leaving 4 bases between them. The CDR3 reads CASSLFLAKNIQYF. The CDR3 bases are TGTGCCAGCAGTTTATTCTTAGCCAAAAACATTCAGTACTTC.

The genes are TRBV10-3 and TRBJ2-2; D gene uncertain. Trimming took 4 bases from V and 6 from J, leaving 27 bases between them. The CDR3 has 19 residues. The germline CDR1 and CDR2 sequences are ENHRY and SYGVKD. The CDR3 DNA sequence: TGTGCCATCAGTGGATGGTCTTCTTCTCTGGTTTGGGAACCCGGGGAGCTGTTTTTT. Protein: CAISGWSSSLVWEPGELFF.

The J gene is TRBJ1-2, the V gene TRBV5-1; 8 nucleotides agree with TRBD1. CDR3 size: 15 residues. Losses at the gene ends were 4 bases for V and 5 bases for J; bases not matched to a gene: 10. The germline V gene has CDR1 SGHRS and CDR2 YFSETQ. CDR3 loop: CASSAGQGSNYGYTF. The CDR3 DNA follows: TGCGCCAGCAGCGCCGGACAGGGATCGAATTATGGCTACACCTTC.

In its sample, this clone was seen once. The chain links TRBV14 to TRBJ1-1; D gene ambiguous. V was shortened by 0 bases and J by 3 bases, with 8 bases between the two germline ends. This CDR3 is 14 amino acids long. Germline V gene data show CDR1 as SGHDN and CDR2 as FVKESK. CDR3 DNA sequence: TGTGCCAGCAGCCAAGATACGGCGGACACTGAAGCTTTCTTT. Its protein is CASSQDTADTEAFF.

V and J are TRBV27 and TRBJ2-5; D gene uncertain. CDR1 MNHEY and CDR2 SMNVEV come from the germline V gene (reference sequence). The CDR3 runs 11 residues. Trimming left V 10 bases short and J 5 bases short, with 11 bases between. The CDR3 nucleotides are TGTGCCACCCGAGGTGAGGAGACCCAGTACTTC. Translated, it gives CATRGEETQYF.

Notes on this clone: The same CDR3 arises from other DNA sequences in this sample as well. This sequence joins TRBV4-1 and TRBJ2-1, with 12 bases that match TRBD2. Germline V gives CDR1 MGHRA, CDR2 YSYEKL. The CDR3 sequence is 15 residues long. Trimming took 4 bases from V and 4 from J; bases not matched to a gene: 2. CDR3 amino acids: CASSLLAGGYNEQFF. CDR3 coding DNA: TGCGCCAGCAGCCTTCTAGCGGGAGGGTACAATGAGCAGTTCTTC.

The rearrangement uses TRBV5-1 and TRBJ2-1; D may be TRBD2 (6 bases). Trimming cost V 2 bases and J 5 bases, with 14 bases left between them. The CDR3 is made up of 15 amino acids. Germline CDR1 is SGHRS and CDR2 is YFSETQ. CDR3 DNA: TGCGCCAGCAGCTTTCCCACCGGGACTCACAATGAGCAGTTCTTC. Protein product: CASSFPTGTHNEQFF.

This chain connects TRBV7-2 to TRBJ1-2; TRBD1 aligns across 8 bases. Germline V lookup: CDR1 SGHTA, CDR2 FQGNSA. Trimming cost V 2 bases and J 3 bases; bases outside gene matches: 8. This CDR3 is built from 16 residues. The CDR3 bases are TGTGCCAGCAGCTTAATCGCAGGGGGCGAAGACTATGGCTACACCTTC. Protein: CASSLIAGGEDYGYTF.